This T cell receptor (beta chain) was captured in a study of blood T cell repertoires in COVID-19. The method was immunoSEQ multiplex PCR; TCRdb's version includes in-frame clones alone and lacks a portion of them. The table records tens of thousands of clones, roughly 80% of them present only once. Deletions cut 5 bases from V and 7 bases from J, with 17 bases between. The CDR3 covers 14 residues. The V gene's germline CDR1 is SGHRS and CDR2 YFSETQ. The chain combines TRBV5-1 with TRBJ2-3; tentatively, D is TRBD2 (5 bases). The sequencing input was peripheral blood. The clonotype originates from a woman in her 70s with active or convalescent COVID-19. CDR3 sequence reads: CASRYGLAANTQYF. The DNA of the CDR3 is TGCGCCAGCAGATACGGACTCGCGGCTAATACGCAGTATTTT.